The 10 T cell receptor beta chains below were found in one sample sequenced in a study of blood T cell repertoires in COVID-19. Here immunoSEQ multiplex PCR was the method, and the copy in TCRdb shows in-frame clones only, minus some. This sample has 55,000 to 75,000 clones, with around 84% found just once. Input material: peripheral blood. The receptors shown here come from a man between 45 and 60 years old with acute or convalescent COVID-19.

The V and J genes are TRBV11-3 and TRBJ1-2, with D perhaps matching TRBD1 (6 bases). V was pared by 1 base and J by 6 bases, with 12 bases between. Germline values: CDR1 SGHNT, CDR2 YENEEA. This CDR3 has 14 residues. The CDR3 nucleotides read TGTGCCAGCAGCTTAGTTCGGGCAGGGGATGGCTACACCTTC. It yields the protein CASSLVRAGDGYTF.

V and J are TRBV7-2 and TRBJ1-2; D may be TRBD1 (5 bases). CDR3 length: 14 residues. Trimming shortened V by 5 bases and J by 0 bases, and 10 bases separated the two germline ends. Germline loops: CDR1 SGHTA, CDR2 FQGNSA. In DNA form, the CDR3 reads TGTGCCAGCAGCCCGGACACAACTAACTATGGCTACACCTTC. This gives the protein CASSPDTTNYGYTF.

This chain connects TRBV7-9 to TRBJ2-1, with TRBD2 identical over 11 bases. This CDR3 region has 16 residues. Trimming at V came to 1 base and at J to 7 bases, leaving 6 bases not matched to a gene. CDR1 and CDR2 (germline): SEHNR, FQNEAQ (reference sequence). CDR3 sequence (DNA): TGTGCCAGCAGCTTAGTGGGTAGCGGGAGGGTTAATGAGCAGTTCTTC. It codes for CASSLVGSGRVNEQFF.

The chain recombines TRBV5-1 with TRBJ2-7; D remains unclear. Germline values: CDR1 SGHRS, CDR2 YFSETQ. V was cut by 1 base and J by 3 bases, with 8 bases left in between. The CDR3 extends over 13 amino acids. This CDR3 reads CASSLSPSYEQYF. The CDR3 nucleotides read TGCGCCAGCAGCTTGAGTCCTAGCTACGAGCAGTACTTC.

The V gene is TRBV3-1 (or the pseudogene TRBV3-2), the J gene TRBJ2-5; 8 bases are shared with TRBD2. Per germline, CDR1 LGHDT and CDR2 YNNKEL (reference sequence). Trimming cost V 1 base and J 4 bases; bases outside gene matches: 8. There are 16 residues in the CDR3. CDR3 sequence: CASSQAVTGGRETQYF. The DNA for the CDR3 is TGTGCCAGCAGCCAAGCAGTAACGGGAGGGCGAGAGACCCAGTACTTC.

This chain links TRBV2 with TRBJ2-1; 7 bases are shared with TRBD2. Germline V gives CDR1 SNHLY, CDR2 FYNNEI. The junction had 12 bases not matched to a gene; V was cut back by 7 bases and J by 15 bases. The CDR3 is 12 amino acids. CDR3 region: CASTGGGTTWFF. CDR3 nucleotide sequence: TGTGCCAGCACTGGGGGGGGGACCACCTGGTTCTTC. Combining the CDR3 with reference TRBV2 and TRBJ2-1 gives the whole variable domain EPEVTQTPSHQVTQMGQEVILRCVPISNHLYFYWYRQILGQKVEFLVSFYNNEISEKSEIFDDQFSVERPDGSNFTLKIRSTKLEDSAMYFCASTGGGTTWFFGPGTRLTVL.

This rearrangement joins TRBV19 to TRBJ2-4; 8 nucleotides align to TRBD1. V was clipped by 5 bases and J by 4 bases; unmatched bases: 1. This CDR3 region has 13 residues. Per the germline V gene, CDR1 is LNHDA and CDR2 is SQIVND (reference sequence). CDR3 residues: CASSRDRKNIQYF. DNA of the CDR3: TGTGCCAGTAGTCGGGACAGGAAAAACATTCAGTACTTC.

The chain recombines TRBV12-3 or TRBV12-4 with TRBJ2-1; D is uncertain. The CDR3 totals 13 residues. V lost 3 bases, J lost 6 bases, and 9 bases lay in between. The CDR3 spells CASSLDSRNEQFF. The CDR3, as DNA: TGTGCCAGCAGTTTGGATAGCCGCAATGAGCAGTTCTTC.

The rearrangement uses TRBV9 and TRBJ2-3, with 11 nucleotides matching TRBD2. This CDR3 contains 15 residues. The junction had 4 bases not matched to a gene; V was cut back by 4 bases and J by 3 bases. The germline CDR1 and CDR2 sequences are SGDLS and YYNGEE. CDR3 sequence reads: CASSTIAGGTDTQYF. In nucleotides, the CDR3 is TGTGCCAGCAGCACTATAGCGGGGGGGACAGATACGCAGTATTTT.

The chain carries TRBV12-3 or TRBV12-4 and TRBJ2-6; no definite D call. The ends were cut back, 8 bases at V and 4 bases at J, with 9 bases in the middle. This CDR3 comprises 13 residues. CDR3 DNA sequence: TGTGCCAGCTCCAGAGCGGGGGCCAACGTCCTGACTTTC. Translation: CASSRAGANVLTF.